A single sample gave rise to the 3 T cell receptor beta chains below, sequenced in a study of metastatic and nonmetastatic thyroid tumors. Through MiXCR, TCRdb re-clonotyped the PCR reads. The profile covers about 40,000 clones, with roughly an eighth appearing a single time and roughly 25% taken by the ten largest. Prior to thyroid surgery, none of the patients had received any treatment. The sample was blood. These receptors all stem from a female donor with papillary thyroid cancer or a benign thyroid nodule (not recorded which). Some clones in this sample may be carry-over from other donors' samples.

The table lists this clone with many counts. The genes are TRBV4-1 and TRBJ1-1; 10 bases agree with TRBD1. The junction had 7 bases not matched to a gene; V was cut back by 2 bases and J by 1 base. This CDR3 contains 17 residues. Per the germline V gene, CDR1 is MGHRA and CDR2 is YSYEKL. The DNA of the CDR3 is TGCGCCAGCAGCCAACCCCGGACAGGGGGTAGGAACACTGAAGCTTTCTTT. It codes for CASSQPRTGGRNTEAFF.

This clone was counted a few times. The rearrangement uses TRBV7-8 and TRBJ1-3; D is uncertain. This CDR3 contains 14 residues. Germline V gene sequence: CDR1 SGHVS, CDR2 FQNEAQ. The V and J ends lost 1 base and 2 bases respectively, with 6 bases between them. The CDR3 DNA reads as TGTGCCAGCAGCTTAGACTCAACTGGAAACACCATATATTTT. Residues: CASSLDSTGNTIYF.

At least ten counts were recorded for this clone. The V gene is TRBV12-3 or TRBV12-4, the J gene TRBJ2-1; 11 bases line up with TRBD2. The junction had 3 bases not matched to a gene; V was cut back by 5 bases and J by 3 bases. The CDR3 runs to 15 residues. CDR3 loop: CASSKLAGVYNEQFF. The CDR3 DNA sequence: TGTGCCAGCAGTAAACTAGCGGGAGTCTACAATGAGCAGTTCTTC.